This TCR beta chain was sequenced for a study of response to subunit inactivated influenza vaccine. General observations from the study: The authors suggested that few new T cells are recruited per seasonal influenza vaccination.

This clonotype was seen a few times. No antigen is known for it. MiXCR, applied by TCRdb to the RT-PCR reads, yields one record per CDR3 protein. Of 450,000 to 700,000 distinct CDR3 sequences listed, 12% to 15% are singletons. This CDR3 contains 14 residues. Germline lookup yields CDR1 SGHTA and CDR2 FQGNSA. Trimming removed 2 bases from V and 10 bases from J; junction bases left unmatched: 8. The material sequenced was PBMCs from blood, taken roughly 13 days after vaccination. The clonotype comes from a man aged 50 or older who received an inactivated influenza vaccine. The gene calls are TRBV7-2 and TRBJ1-1; 9 nucleotides match TRBD1. The CDR3 sequence: CASSLRGQGRRAFF. CDR3 in DNA: TGTGCCAGCAGCTTAAGGGGACAGGGCCGTCGAGCTTTCTTT.